These 24 T cell receptor beta chains were all obtained from the same sample, sequenced in a study of cytomegalovirus exposure and HLA in healthy donors. Use of 60 Vbeta and 13 Jbeta primers characterized the PCR. Produced via immunoSEQ multiplex PCR; TCRdb's table is partial and in-frame only. Seen here are about 190,000 clones, about 85% observed once, and the top ten hold 3% to 4%. The sequencing input was PBMCs. These receptors were obtained from a man in his fifties or sixties in good health and CMV-seronegative.

The rearrangement links TRBV18 to TRBJ1-1, with D maybe TRBD1 (6 bases). Trimming removed 3 bases at V and 1 base at J, with 12 bases between. This CDR3 spans 15 amino acids. CDR1 is KGHSH, CDR2 LQKENI, per germline. The CDR3 loop reads CASSPRGQSNTEAFF. DNA for the CDR3: TGTGCCAGCTCACCGCGAGGACAGTCGAACACTGAAGCTTTCTTT.

This clone was seen a few times. The V call is TRBV7-8, the J call TRBJ2-1, with 9 positions matching TRBD1. The CDR3 has 16 residues. CDR1 and CDR2 (germline): SGHVS, FQNEAQ. Trimming cost V 0 bases and J 4 bases; bases outside gene matches: 4. The chain's CDR3 is CASSLAAGTGYNEQFF. CDR3 DNA: TGTGCCAGCAGCTTAGCGGCCGGGACAGGGTACAATGAGCAGTTCTTC.

In its sample, this clone was seen once. This chain uses TRBV4-3 with TRBJ2-7; maybe TRBD2 (6 bases). The CDR3 has 15 residues. Germline V gene lookup returns CDR1 LGHNA and CDR2 YSLEER. V was clipped by 0 bases and J by 4 bases, with 13 bases between them. The CDR3 is CASSQEDSGGYEQYF. CDR3 sequence (DNA): TGCGCCAGCAGCCAAGAGGATAGTGGGGGGTACGAGCAGTACTTC.

With respect to this clone: Relative to the germline gene, one junction end is altered; a read error may explain this. The chain uses TRBV7-2 and TRBJ2-5, with 7 bases lining up with TRBD2. Germline CDR1 SGHTA, CDR2 FQGNSA. The CDR3 consists of 14 residues. The CDR3 loop reads CASSLADSGTPGDF. The CDR3 DNA sequence: TGTGCCAGCAGCTTAGCAGACAGCGGGACCCCCGGGGACTTC.

This clone was detected many times. The chain uses TRBV9 and TRBJ2-7; 11 nucleotides match TRBD2. The CDR3 sequence is 14 residues long. Germline CDR1 is SGDLS and CDR2 is YYNGEE. The J segment lost 3 bases and the V segment lost 4 bases, leaving 3 bases of the junction unmatched. The chain's CDR3 is CASSSSGGIYEQYF. Written as DNA, the CDR3 is TGTGCCAGCAGCTCTAGCGGGGGGATCTACGAGCAGTACTTC. The entire variable domain, with the rest obtained from reference TRBV9 and TRBJ2-7, is as follows: DSGVTQTPKHLITATGQRVTLRCSPRSGDLSVYWYQQSLDQGLQFLIQYYNGEERAKGNILERFSAQQFPDLHSELNLSSLELGDSALYFCASSSSGGIYEQYFGPGTRLTVT.

This clone came up a few times. This rearrangement joins TRBV6-5 to TRBJ1-1, with D maybe TRBD1 (5 bases). Trimming cost V 7 bases and J 1 base, with 13 bases left between them. Germline assignment: CDR1 MNHEY and CDR2 SVGAGI. This CDR3 spans 14 amino acids. DNA of the CDR3: TGTGCCAGCAACCCCCAGGGATCGAACACTGAAGCTTTCTTT. Translation: CASNPQGSNTEAFF.

The chain employs TRBV4-3 and TRBJ1-2, with TRBD1 identical over 7 bases. CDR1 is LGHNA and CDR2 is YSLEER in the germline V gene. V gave up 3 bases and J gave up 5 bases; unmatched junction bases: 3. The CDR3 spans 13 residues. The CDR3 DNA reads TGCGCCAGCAGCCACGGGACAGAGTATGGCTACACCTTC. Translated: CASSHGTEYGYTF.

The chain couples TRBV19 to TRBJ1-2; D is unclear. The V gene lost 2 bases and the J gene lost 8 bases, with 12 bases spanning the gap. Germline-derived CDR1 and CDR2 are LNHDA and SQIVND (reference sequence). CDR3 length: 13 amino acids. CDR3 sequence reads: CASSISRIWGYTF. CDR3 DNA: TGTGCCAGTAGTATATCCAGGATTTGGGGCTACACCTTC.

This chain connects TRBV10-3 to TRBJ2-3; TRBD2 agrees at 11 bases. The CDR3 runs 16 residues. In germline, CDR1 is ENHRY, CDR2 SYGVKD. V shed 5 bases and J 3 bases; nucleotides not matched to a gene: 7. CDR3 bases: TGTGCCATCAGTAGGCAAACTAGCGGGGGAACAGATACGCAGTATTTT. Translation: CAISRQTSGGTDTQYF.

The chain recombines TRBV5-1 with TRBJ2-5, with TRBD1 matching over 9 bases. The tail of the sequence fits TRBJ2-7 better, so the J call may be wrong. CDR1 and CDR2 (germline): SGHRS, YFSETQ. This CDR3 has 14 residues. CDR3 sequence: CASIPGQGSYEQYF. CDR3 nucleotides: TGCGCCAGCATCCCGGGACAGGGCTCCTACGAGCAGTACTTC.

V is TRBV19 and J is TRBJ1-1, with D hard to call. Per the germline V gene, CDR1 is LNHDA and CDR2 is SQIVND (reference sequence). The germline V and J ends were trimmed by 0 bases and 2 bases, with 13 bases remaining between them. The CDR3 sequence is 16 residues long. The CDR3 DNA reads as TGTGCCAGTAGTATAGATCCGGAGGATGGTAACACTGAAGCTTTCTTT. Translating gives CASSIDPEDGNTEAFF.

This chain uses TRBV7-2 with TRBJ1-2; 9 bases line up with TRBD1. CDR1 is SGHTA, CDR2 FQGNSA, per germline. The ends lost 1 base at V and 14 bases at J; junction bases unmatched: 5. The length of the CDR3 is 12 residues. CDR3 sequence reads: CASSLEGGTGTF. The CDR3 DNA sequence: TGTGCCAGCAGCTTAGAGGGAGGGACAGGGACCTTC.

This sequence joins TRBV9 and TRBJ2-3; D is possibly TRBD2 (7 bases). V was shortened by 2 bases and J by 1 base, with 11 bases between the two germline ends. Germline CDR1 is SGDLS and CDR2 is YYNGEE. The CDR3 loop spans 15 amino acids. The CDR3 DNA is TGTGCCAGCAGCGTGCGGGGGCTGGGCACAGATACGCAGTATTTT. Amino acid sequence: CASSVRGLGTDTQYF.

The chain recombines TRBV11-2 with TRBJ1-6; TRBD1 aligns across 10 bases. Germline V gene sequence: CDR1 SGHAT, CDR2 FQNNGV. The CDR3 loop spans 16 amino acids. Trimming at V came to 6 bases and at J to 5 bases, leaving 7 bases not matched to a gene. CDR3 in DNA: TGTGCCAGCAGAGCCCGACAGGGGGCGGATAATTCACCCCTCCACTTT. The encoded protein is CASRARQGADNSPLHF. The full variable domain, its missing parts supplied by reference TRBV11-2 and TRBJ1-6, is EAGVAQSPRYKIIEKRQSVAFWCNPISGHATLYWYQQILGQGPKLLIQFQNNGVVDDSQLPKDRFSAERLKGVDSTLKIQPAKLEDSAVYLCASRARQGADNSPLHFGNGTRLTVT.

The gene calls are TRBV11-2 and TRBJ2-7, with 7 nucleotides matching TRBD1. Germline V gene sequence: CDR1 SGHAT, CDR2 FQNNGV. J gave up 2 bases and V 5 bases, and 6 bases lay outside the gene matches. The CDR3 is made up of 14 amino acids. The CDR3 DNA reads as TGTGCCAGCAGCGTACAGGGGCGGACCTACGAGCAGTACTTC. Protein product: CASSVQGRTYEQYF. Together with reference TRBV11-2 and TRBJ2-7, the CDR3 gives the full variable domain: EAGVAQSPRYKIIEKRQSVAFWCNPISGHATLYWYQQILGQGPKLLIQFQNNGVVDDSQLPKDRFSAERLKGVDSTLKIQPAKLEDSAVYLCASSVQGRTYEQYFGPGTRLTVT.

The V gene is TRBV19, the J gene TRBJ2-1, with D maybe TRBD1 (6 bases). V was shortened by 1 base and J by 8 bases, with 12 bases between the two germline ends. The CDR3 is made up of 14 amino acids. In germline, CDR1 is LNHDA, CDR2 SQIVND (reference sequence). CDR3 loop: CASSIGSRGDEQFF. The CDR3 nucleotides read TGTGCCAGTAGTATAGGGAGCAGGGGTGATGAGCAGTTCTTC.

The chain uses TRBV7-9 and TRBJ2-1, with 9 nucleotides matching TRBD1. Looked up from germline, CDR1 is SEHNR and CDR2 is FQNEAQ (reference sequence). V lost 5 bases to trimming and J lost 8 bases; unmatched junction nucleotides: 10. This CDR3 comprises 15 residues. CDR3 amino acids: CASSVRDRDRDEQFF. The DNA of the CDR3 is TGTGCCAGCAGCGTCCGGGACAGGGATCGTGATGAGCAGTTCTTC.

The CDR3 sequence is CASYAGAPANEQFF. CDR3 nucleotides: TGTGCCAGCTATGCGGGAGCCCCAGCAAATGAGCAGTTCTTC. The gene calls are TRBV18 and TRBJ2-1; 7 bases agree with TRBD2. Germline V CDR1 and CDR2: KGHSH, LQKENI. The CDR3 covers 14 residues. V lost 7 bases and J lost 7; bases outside the gene matches: 10.

The chain joins TRBV6-1 to TRBJ1-6; D is uncertain. Trimming left V 8 bases short and J 12 bases short, with 17 bases between. There are 13 residues in the CDR3. Germline V CDR1 and CDR2: MNHNS, SASEGT. Written as DNA, the CDR3 is TGTGCCAGCCTACCCGCCCGGAGCGAACCCCTCCACTTT. Its translation: CASLPARSEPLHF.

There are a few counts of this clone. The chain uses TRBV12-5 and TRBJ2-7; the match to TRBD1 covers 9 bases. J was trimmed by 4 bases and V by 6 bases; bases with no gene match: 10. Germline lookup yields CDR1 LGHNT and CDR2 FRNRAP. The CDR3 loop spans 15 amino acids. The CDR3 coding sequence is TGTGCTAGTGGCCAATCCGGGACAGGGTTGTACGAGCAGTACTTC. Its protein is CASGQSGTGLYEQYF.

This clone was recorded only once. V and J are TRBV10-3 and TRBJ1-1; weak D call: TRBD1 (6 bases). Germline-derived CDR1 and CDR2 are ENHRY and SYGVKD. The CDR3 sequence is 15 residues long. Between the trimmed V and J ends, which lost 3 bases and 0 bases, there was a span of 11 bases. CDR3 DNA sequence: TGTGCCATCAGTGAACCAGGGGTGATGAACACTGAAGCTTTCTTT. Translated: CAISEPGVMNTEAFF.

The rearrangement links TRBV5-6 to TRBJ2-7; 7 positions agree with TRBD1. Germline lookup yields CDR1 SGHDT and CDR2 YYEEEE. This CDR3 region has 13 residues. The V and J ends lost 3 bases and 2 bases, in that order; junction bases with no gene match: 2. In DNA, the CDR3 is TGTGCCAGCAGCTGGACAGGCGCCTACGAGCAGTACTTC. Amino acid sequence: CASSWTGAYEQYF. Using reference TRBV5-6 and TRBJ2-7 for the parts outside the CDR3, the full variable domain is DAGVTQSPTHLIKTRGQQVTLRCSPKSGHDTVSWYQQALGQGPQFIFQYYEEEERQRGNFPDRFSGHQFPNYSSELNVNALLLGDSALYLCASSWTGAYEQYFGPGTRLTVT.

V usage is TRBV2 and J usage is TRBJ1-4, with D possibly TRBD1 on 6 matching bases. With 8 bases removed from V and 2 bases from J, the gap between germline ends came to 12 bases. Germline-derived CDR1 and CDR2 are SNHLY and FYNNEI. This CDR3 has 14 residues. The CDR3 DNA sequence: TGTGCCAGCCAGAACAGGGCGACTAATGAAAAACTGTTTTTT. Its translation is CASQNRATNEKLFF.

The chain links TRBV6-6 to TRBJ1-1; a possible D gene is TRBD1 (5 bases). Trimming took off 2 bases at V and 2 bases at J, with 12 bases between the two ends. CDR3 length: 15 amino acids. The germline CDR1 and CDR2 sequences are MNHNY and SVGAGI (reference sequence). CDR3 DNA: TGTGCCAGCAGTTACGCGGGGGAAGGAAACACTGAAGCTTTCTTT. This encodes CASSYAGEGNTEAFF.